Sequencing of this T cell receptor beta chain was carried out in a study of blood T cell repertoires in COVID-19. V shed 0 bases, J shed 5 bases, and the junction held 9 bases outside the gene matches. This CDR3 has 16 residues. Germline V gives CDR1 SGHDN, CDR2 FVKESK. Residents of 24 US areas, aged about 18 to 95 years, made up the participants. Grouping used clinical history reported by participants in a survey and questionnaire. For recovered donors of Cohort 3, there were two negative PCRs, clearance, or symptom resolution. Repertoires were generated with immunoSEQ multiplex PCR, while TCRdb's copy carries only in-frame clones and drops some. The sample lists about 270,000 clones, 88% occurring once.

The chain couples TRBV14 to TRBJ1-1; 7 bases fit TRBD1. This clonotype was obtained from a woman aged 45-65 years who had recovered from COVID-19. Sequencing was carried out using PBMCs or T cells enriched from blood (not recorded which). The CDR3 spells CASSQDPNRGRTEAFF. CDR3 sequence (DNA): TGTGCCAGCAGCCAAGACCCGAACAGGGGAAGAACTGAAGCTTTCTTT.